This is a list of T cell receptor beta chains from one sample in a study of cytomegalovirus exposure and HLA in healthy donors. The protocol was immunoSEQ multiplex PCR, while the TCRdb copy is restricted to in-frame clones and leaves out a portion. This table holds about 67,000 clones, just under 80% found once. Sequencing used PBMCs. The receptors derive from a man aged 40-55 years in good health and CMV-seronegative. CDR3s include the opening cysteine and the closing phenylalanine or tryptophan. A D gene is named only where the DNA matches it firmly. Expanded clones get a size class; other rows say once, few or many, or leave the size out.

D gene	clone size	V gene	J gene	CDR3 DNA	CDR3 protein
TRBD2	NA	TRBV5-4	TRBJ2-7	TGTGCCAGCAGCCCCGGGACTAGCGGGAGGGGATACGAGCAGTACTTC	CASSPGTSGRGYEQYF
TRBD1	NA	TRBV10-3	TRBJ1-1	TGTGCCATCAGCGGGACAGGGGGCACTGAAGCTTTCTTT	CAISGTGGTEAFF
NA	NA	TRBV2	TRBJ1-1	TGTGCCAGCAGTGAAGCGGCAGGAAGGAACACTGAAGCTTTCTTT	CASSEAAGRNTEAFF
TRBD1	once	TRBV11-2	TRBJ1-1	TGTGCCAGCAGCTTAGGAGGAGTCGGGCAGGGGGCTGAAGCTTTCTTT	CASSLGGVGQGAEAFF
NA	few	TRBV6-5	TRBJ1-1	TGTGCCAGCAGTCATCCAGCGCCTGAAGCTTTCTTT	CASSHPAPEAFF
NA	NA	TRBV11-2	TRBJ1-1	TGTGCCAGCAGCCGCTCAGGGCTTAGTACTGAAGCTTTCTTT	CASSRSGLSTEAFF
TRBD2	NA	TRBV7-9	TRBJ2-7	TGTGCCAGCAGCTTCCCCCCGACTAGCGGGGACGAGCAGTACTTC	CASSFPPTSGDEQYF
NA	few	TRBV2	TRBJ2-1	TGTGCCAGCAGTCAACAGGGAAACAATGAGCAGTTCTTC	CASSQQGNNEQFF
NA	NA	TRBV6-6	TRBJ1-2	TGTGCCAGCAGTTACGGACAGTCTTATGGCTACACCTTC	CASSYGQSYGYTF
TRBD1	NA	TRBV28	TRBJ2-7	TGTGCCAGCAGGACCGGGACAGGAGACGAGCAGTACTTC	CASRTGTGDEQYF
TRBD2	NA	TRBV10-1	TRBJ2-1	TGCGCCAGCAATAGCGGGAGCGGTAATCGGGAGCAGTTCTTC	CASNSGSGNREQFF
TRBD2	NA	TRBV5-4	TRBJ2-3	TGTGCCAGCAGCCTGGGACTAGCGGGAGGCACAGATACGCAGTATTTT	CASSLGLAGGTDTQYF
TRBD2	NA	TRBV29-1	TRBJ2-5	TGCAGCGGTGAGGGACTAGCGGGAGTGGAGCAAGAGACCCAGTACTTC	CSGEGLAGVEQETQYF
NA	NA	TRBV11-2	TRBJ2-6	TGTGCCAGCAGCCTATCTGGGGCCAACGTCCTGACTTTC	CASSLSGANVLTF
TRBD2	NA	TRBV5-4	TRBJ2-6	TGTGCCAGCAGCTCTCCTAGCGGGAGTAAGCCTGGGGCCAACGTCCTGACTTTC	CASSSPSGSKPGANVLTF
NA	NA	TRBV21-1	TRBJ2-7	TGTGCCAGCAGCACTCGGGGACAGGTTGGGAGCTACGAGCAGTACTTC	CASSTRGQVGSYEQYF
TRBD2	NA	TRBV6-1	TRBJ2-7	TGTGCCAGCAGTGCCGGGGGGTCGGGGGGGCCCTACGAGCAGTACTTC	CASSAGGSGGPYEQYF
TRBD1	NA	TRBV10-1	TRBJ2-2	TGCGCCAGCAGTGAAACAGTGGCAGGGGGTCCCCAGGGGGAGCTGTTTTTT	CASSETVAGGPQGELFF
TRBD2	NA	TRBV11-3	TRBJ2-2	TGTGCCAGCAGCTTAGGCGTGGGAGGGCCCGGGGAGCTGTTTTTT	CASSLGVGGPGELFF
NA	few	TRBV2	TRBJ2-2	TGTGCCAGAGGGGTCAGGACCGGGGAGCTGTTTTTT	CARGVRTGELFF
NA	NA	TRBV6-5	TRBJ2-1	TGTGCCAGCAGTTACAGTAAGTTCAGCGGCAATGAGCAGTTCTTC	CASSYSKFSGNEQFF
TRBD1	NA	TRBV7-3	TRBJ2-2	TGTGCCAGCAGCTTATCGCCAGGGGGATCCGGGGAGCTGTTTTTT	CASSLSPGGSGELFF
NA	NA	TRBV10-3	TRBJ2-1	TGTGCCATCACCCGAAACTCACTCCCTGATTACAATGAGCAGTTCTTC	CAITRNSLPDYNEQFF
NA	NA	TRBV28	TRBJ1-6	TGTGCCAGCAGAGACAGGAGGAATTCACCCCTCCACTTT	CASRDRRNSPLHF
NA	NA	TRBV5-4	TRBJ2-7	TGTGCCAGCAGCCTAGGGACGGAGGGTTACGAGCAGTACTTC	CASSLGTEGYEQYF
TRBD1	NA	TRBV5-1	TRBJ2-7	TGCGCCAGCAGCTTGCCTCAAACAGGGGGAATTTCCTACGAGCAGTACTTC	CASSLPQTGGISYEQYF
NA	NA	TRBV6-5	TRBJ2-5	TGTGCCAGCACGTCCAACAGTGCCGGTCAGACCCAGTACTTC	CASTSNSAGQTQYF
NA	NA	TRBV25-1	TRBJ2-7	TGTGCCAGCAGGCAGACCTACGAGCAGTACTTC	CASRQTYEQYF
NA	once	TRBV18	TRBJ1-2	TGTGCCAGCTCACCCGACAAAAACTATGGCTACACCTTC	CASSPDKNYGYTF
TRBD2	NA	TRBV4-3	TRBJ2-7	TGCGCCAGCAGCCAAGTAGGTAGCGGGGGGGCCTACGAGCAGTACTTC	CASSQVGSGGAYEQYF
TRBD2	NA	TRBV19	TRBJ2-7	TGTGCCAGTAGTACGGCTAGCGGGACCCCCCTCGAGCAGTACTTC	CASSTASGTPLEQYF
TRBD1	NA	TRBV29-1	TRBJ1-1	TGCAGCGTTATCGGACAGGGAGGGGTCATGAACACTGAAGCTTTCTTT	CSVIGQGGVMNTEAFF
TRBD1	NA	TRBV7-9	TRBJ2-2	TGTGCCAGCAGCTCCCGAGTAGGGGGCGTCGCGAACACCGGGGAGCTGTTTTTT	CASSSRVGGVANTGELFF
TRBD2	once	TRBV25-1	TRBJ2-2	TGTGCCAGCAGCGTTGTTCTAGCGGGGGCCGGGGAGCTGTTTTTT	CASSVVLAGAGELFF
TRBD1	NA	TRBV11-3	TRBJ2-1	TGTGCCAGCAGCTATGACAGGGAAATCTTCTTC	CASSYDREIFF
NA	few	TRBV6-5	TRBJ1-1	TGTGCCAGCAGTTACTTGGGGGGGAGGAGCACTGAAGCTTTCTTT	CASSYLGGRSTEAFF
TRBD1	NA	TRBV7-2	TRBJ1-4	TGTGCCAGCAGGGCCGGGACAGGGAATGAAAAACTGTTTTTT	CASRAGTGNEKLFF
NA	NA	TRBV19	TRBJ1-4	TGTGCCAGTAGTATTGGGGCGGCAGCTAATGAAAAACTGTTTTTT	CASSIGAAANEKLFF
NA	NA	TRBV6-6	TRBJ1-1	TGTGCCAGCAGCCCCGGCGGGGGGGTGAACACTGAAGCTTTCTTT	CASSPGGGVNTEAFF
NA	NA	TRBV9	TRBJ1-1	TGTGCCAGCAGCGTAGTAGCCGTGGGGCTTACGAACACTGAAGCTTTCTTT	CASSVVAVGLTNTEAFF
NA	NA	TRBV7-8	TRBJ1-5	TGTGCCAGCAGTATTCTACGGGGTGATCAGCCCCAGCATTTT	CASSILRGDQPQHF
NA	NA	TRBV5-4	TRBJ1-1	TGTGCCAGCAGCTTTATGACGGGTGAAGCTTTCTTT	CASSFMTGEAFF
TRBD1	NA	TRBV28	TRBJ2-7	TGTGCCAGCAGCTTCGACAGGGGATTTTCCTACGAGCAGTACTTC	CASSFDRGFSYEQYF
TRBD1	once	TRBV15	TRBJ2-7	TGTGCCACCAGCCAAGGACAGGGTAGCTACGAGCAGTACTTC	CATSQGQGSYEQYF
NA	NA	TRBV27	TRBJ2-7	TGTGCCAGCAGTTCCTTATTCGGCGAGCAGTACTTC	CASSSLFGEQYF
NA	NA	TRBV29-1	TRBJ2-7	TGCAGCGCCAGGAGGGACTACGAGCAGTACTTC	CSARRDYEQYF
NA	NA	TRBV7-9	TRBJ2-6	TGTTCCAGCAGCACCGTTCAGGGAACTGGGGCCAACGTCCTGACTTTC	CSSSTVQGTGANVLTF
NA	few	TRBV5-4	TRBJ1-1	TGTGCCAGCAGGGACCTAGGGAGGAACACTGAAGCTTTCTTT	CASRDLGRNTEAFF
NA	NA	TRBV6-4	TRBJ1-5	TGTGCCAGCAGTGATGGGAGGGGTCCTAGGGAGGATCAGCCCCAGCATTTT	CASSDGRGPREDQPQHF
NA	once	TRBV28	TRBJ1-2	TGTGCCAGCAGTCCCAGCAGGGTCTGTGGCTACACCTTC	CASSPSRVCGYTF
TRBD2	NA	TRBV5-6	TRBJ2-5	TGTGCCAGCAGCTTCCTAGCGGGGAAAGAGACCCAGTACTTC	CASSFLAGKETQYF
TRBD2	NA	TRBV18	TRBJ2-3	TGTGCCAGCTCTAGCGGGGGGGCCGCGACAGATACGCAGTATTTT	CASSSGGAATDTQYF
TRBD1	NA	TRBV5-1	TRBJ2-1	TGCGCCAGCAGCTCGGGGACAGGGCCACCGACCTACAATGAGCAGTTCTTC	CASSSGTGPPTYNEQFF
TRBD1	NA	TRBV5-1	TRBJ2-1	TGCGCCAGCAGCTTGAGTACAGGGGGCTTCAATGAGCAGTTCTTC	CASSLSTGGFNEQFF